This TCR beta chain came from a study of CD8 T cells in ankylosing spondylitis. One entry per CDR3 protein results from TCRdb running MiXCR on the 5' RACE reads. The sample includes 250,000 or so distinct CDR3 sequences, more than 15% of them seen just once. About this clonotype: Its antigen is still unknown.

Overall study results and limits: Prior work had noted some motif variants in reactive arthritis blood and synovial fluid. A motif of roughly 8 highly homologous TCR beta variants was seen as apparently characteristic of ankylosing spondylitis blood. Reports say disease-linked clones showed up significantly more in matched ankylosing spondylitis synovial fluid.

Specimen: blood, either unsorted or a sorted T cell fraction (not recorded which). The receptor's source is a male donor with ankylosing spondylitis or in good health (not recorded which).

CDR3 bases: TGTGCCAGCAGCCTAGGGACATCCATCTACGAGCAGTACTTC. It codes for CASSLGTSIYEQYF. V is TRBV3-1 and J is TRBJ2-7; tentatively, D is TRBD1 (6 bases). V was cut by 4 bases and J by 3 bases, with 13 bases left in between. Germline CDR1 and CDR2: LGHDT and YNNKEL (reference sequence). This CDR3 has 14 amino acids.